Presented here are 14 T cell receptor beta chains from one specimen sequenced in a study of T cell repertoires in cytomegalovirus infection. These TCRs' antigens remain unknown. Using its own MiXCR run on the reads, TCRdb lists one record per CDR3 protein. The sample has 680,000 or so distinct CDR3 sequences; 33% are singletons. The starting material was cultured PBMCs, obtained from culture after CMV antigen stimulation. The receptors were gathered from a human donor in good health (CMV status not recorded). Some clones in this sample may be carry-over from other donors' samples.

CDR3 residues: CASSLGTQLPGGYTF. CDR3 coding DNA: TGCGCCAGCAGCTTAGGGACACAGCTTCCCGGTGGCTACACCTTC. The rearrangement links TRBV5-1 to TRBJ1-2; maybe TRBD1 (6 bases). This CDR3 has 15 residues. Trimming took off 2 bases at V and 7 bases at J, with 18 bases between the two ends. CDR1 SGHRS and CDR2 YFSETQ come from the germline V gene.

In this sample, this clonotype turned up many times. The chain is built from TRBV7-2 and TRBJ2-1; 9 bases line up with TRBD2. Per germline, CDR1 SGHTA and CDR2 FQGNSA. V lost 2 bases, J lost 4 bases, and 3 bases stayed unmatched. The CDR3 spans 15 residues. This CDR3 reads CASSLTAGGYNEQFF. DNA for the CDR3: TGTGCCAGCAGCTTAACGGCGGGAGGGTACAATGAGCAGTTCTTC.

The chain combines TRBV4-3 with TRBJ1-1, with TRBD1 as a possible D gene (6 bases). V was shortened by 0 bases and J by 9 bases, with 14 bases between the two germline ends. This CDR3 has 14 amino acids. Germline V CDR1 and CDR2: LGHNA, YSLEER. The CDR3 coding sequence is TGCGCCAGCAGCCAAGATCGGGGCAGGGACAAAGCTTTCTTT. This codes for CASSQDRGRDKAFF.

This clonotype was detected a few times. The rearrangement joins TRBV7-9 to TRBJ2-5, with 11 positions matching TRBD2. The CDR3 length is 17 residues. Germline loops: CDR1 SEHNR, CDR2 FQNEAQ (reference sequence). The ends lost 2 bases at V and 0 bases at J; junction bases unmatched: 5. The CDR3 loop is CASSLSSGGTYQETQYF. The DNA for the CDR3 is TGTGCCAGCAGCTTATCTAGCGGGGGGACGTACCAAGAGACCCAGTACTTC.

The chain recombines TRBV6-1 with TRBJ1-3; 7 bases fit TRBD1. Trimming took 5 bases from V and 0 from J; bases not matched to a gene: 7. The CDR3 has 16 amino acids. CDR1 is MNHNS and CDR2 is SASEGT in the germline V gene. CDR3 sequence: CASSRTGTNSGNTIYF. CDR3 coding DNA: TGTGCCAGCAGTAGGACAGGAACGAACTCTGGAAACACCATATATTTT.

The table lists this clonotype with many counts. This chain's CDR3 is CASSLFISAYEQYF. CDR3 nucleotides: TGTGCCAGCAGCTTATTTATTTCGGCCTACGAGCAGTACTTC. The genes are TRBV7-2 and TRBJ2-7; no definite D call. CDR1 and CDR2 (germline): SGHTA, FQGNSA. The length of the CDR3 is 14 residues. With 2 bases removed from V and 2 bases from J, the gap between germline ends came to 10 bases. Filled out from reference TRBV7-2 and TRBJ2-7, the complete variable domain reads GAGVSQSPSNKVTEKGKDVELRCDPISGHTALYWYRQSLGQGLEFLIYFQGNSAPDKSGLPSDRFSAERTGGSVSTLTIQRTQQEDSAVYLCASSLFISAYEQYFGPGTRLTVT.

This clonotype was observed a few times. The rearrangement links TRBV7-2 to TRBJ1-6, with a possible D match to TRBD1 (6 bases). Deletions cut 2 bases from V and 3 bases from J, with 8 bases between. The V gene's germline CDR1 is SGHTA and CDR2 FQGNSA. The CDR3 has 15 amino acids. The CDR3 DNA follows: TGTGCCAGCAGCTTACAGGGGAACTATAATTCACCCCTCCACTTT. Translation gives CASSLQGNYNSPLHF.

This clonotype occurred many times. V gene TRBV7-2 combines with J gene TRBJ2-7; no clear D gene. The germline gives CDR1 SGHTA, CDR2 FQGNSA. The ends were cut back, 1 base at V and 4 bases at J, with 11 bases in the middle. The CDR3 extends over 14 amino acids. The CDR3 region is CASSLGPSPYEQYF. In nucleotides, the CDR3 is TGTGCCAGCAGCTTAGGGCCGAGCCCATACGAGCAGTACTTC.

Concerning this clonotype: A read error may produce the germline difference seen at one junction end. V is TRBV6-2 or TRBV6-3 and J is TRBJ2-7; possible D gene TRBD2, 5 bases. This CDR3 is 12 amino acids long. The V gene's germline CDR1 is MNHEY and CDR2 SVGEGT. CDR3 DNA sequence: TGTGCCAACAGTGAACGCGGCGGGGAGCAGTACTTC. Amino acid sequence: CANSERGGEQYF.

The table lists this clonotype with a few counts. This chain connects TRBV11-2 to TRBJ2-3, with 11 bases matching TRBD2. The V gene's germline CDR1 is SGHAT and CDR2 FQNNGV. Unmatched junction bases numbered 3, after V lost 4 bases and J lost 3 bases. The CDR3 covers 15 residues. This chain's CDR3 is CASSWGLAETDTQYF. As DNA, the CDR3 is TGTGCCAGCAGCTGGGGACTAGCGGAGACAGATACGCAGTATTTT.

This clonotype was counted many times. V is TRBV7-2 and J is TRBJ2-7; 7 bases match TRBD2. V lost 5 bases to trimming and J lost 0 bases; unmatched junction nucleotides: 10. The length of the CDR3 is 16 residues. Germline V CDR1 and CDR2: SGHTA, FQGNSA. The CDR3 region is CASSLWASGGSYEQYF. In DNA, the CDR3 is TGTGCCAGCAGCCTCTGGGCTAGCGGTGGCTCCTACGAGCAGTACTTC.

V and J are TRBV19 and TRBJ2-2; D tentatively fits TRBD1 or TRBD2 (6 bases each). Germline V gives CDR1 LNHDA, CDR2 SQIVND (reference sequence). The ends were cut back, 5 bases at V and 0 bases at J, with 10 bases in the middle. The CDR3 runs 15 residues. CDR3 in DNA: TGTGCCAGTAGTGGTGGGGGGCCGAACACCGGGGAGCTGTTTTTT. As protein: CASSGGGPNTGELFF.

V gene TRBV10-3 combines with J gene TRBJ2-1, with 8 bases that match TRBD2. Germline V gene lookup returns CDR1 ENHRY and CDR2 SYGVKD. After removal of 5 bases from V and 2 bases from J, the junction contained 8 bases not matched to a gene. CDR3 size: 16 residues. This chain's CDR3 is CAISLEAGAPYNEQFF. The CDR3 DNA sequence: TGTGCCATCAGTCTCGAAGCGGGGGCTCCCTACAATGAGCAGTTCTTC.

This clonotype was counted a few times. The V call is TRBV7-6, the J call TRBJ2-1, with D uncertain. V lost 5 bases and J 5 bases, leaving 7 bases between the germline ends. CDR1 SGHVS and CDR2 FNYEAQ come from the germline V gene. The CDR3 runs to 12 residues. CDR3 residues: CASSRQDNEQFF. CDR3 nucleotide sequence: TGTGCCAGCAGCCGTCAAGACAATGAGCAGTTCTTC.